This T cell receptor (beta chain) was found in a study of beta chain features in type 1 diabetes. There was one heparinised blood draw per donor, averaging around 100 mL. Reverse transcribing all isolated RNA meant expressed TCRB transcripts were sequenced. This table comes from immunoSEQ multiplex PCR, and its TCRdb copy is limited to in-frame clones, with some not included. Of a few hundred thousand clones listed, approximately 11% are singletons. Concerning this clone itself: What it recognizes is unknown.

Germline V gene lookup returns CDR1 SEHNR and CDR2 FQNEAQ (reference sequence). The CDR3 is made up of 13 amino acids. V lost 5 bases and J 5 bases, leaving 11 bases between the germline ends. Study-wide results and limits: A moderate, significant TCRB CDR3 shortening appeared in type 1 diabetes across four CD4+ subsets.

Sequenced sample: naive CD4+ T cells from blood. This chain joins TRBV7-9 and TRBJ2-3, with D perhaps matching TRBD2 (5 bases). The TCR comes from a man aged 25-45 years with type 1 diabetes. The CDR3 nucleotides are TGTGCCAGCAGCCGAGGGCCCGGAGATACGCAGTATTTT. Its protein product is CASSRGPGDTQYF.